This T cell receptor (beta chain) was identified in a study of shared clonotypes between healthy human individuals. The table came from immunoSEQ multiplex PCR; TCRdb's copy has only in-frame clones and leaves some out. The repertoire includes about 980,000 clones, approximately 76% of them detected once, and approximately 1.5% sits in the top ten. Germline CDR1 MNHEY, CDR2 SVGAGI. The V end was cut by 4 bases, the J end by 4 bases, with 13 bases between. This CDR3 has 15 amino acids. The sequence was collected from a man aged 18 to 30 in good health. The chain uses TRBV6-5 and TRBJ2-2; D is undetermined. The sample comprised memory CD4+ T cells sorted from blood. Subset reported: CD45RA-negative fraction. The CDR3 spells CASSSYSVFTGELFF. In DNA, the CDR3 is TGTGCCAGCAGTTCCTATTCGGTTTTCACCGGGGAGCTGTTTTTT.